This record covers a single T cell receptor (beta chain). This clonotype has just a few counts. Its antigen remains undetermined. Qualities for individual bases were not recorded, and no much larger clone is one base off. Libraries were constructed by UMI-ligation and nested PCR. An equimolar mix of two oligonucleotides covering both TRBC1 and TRBC2 was used as the beta constant-region primer. The ligated cDNA went through four rounds of PCR with nested alpha and beta constant-region primers together with the SP2 primer. T4 RNA ligase 1 ligated a single-stranded oligonucleotide carrying the SP2 primer and a 12-nucleotide UMI to the cDNA 3' end. The ligation reaction was incubated at 16°C for about 18-25 hours. PCR2 was usually performed as a SYBR Green qPCR and halted at a preset threshold so that over-amplification would not occur. Every purification after the first one was done using Agencourt AMPure XP magnetic beads. Libraries were quantified by Qubit and checked on a TapeStation, with a main peak expected near 650 bp. Sequencing of the pooled libraries was done on an Illumina MiSeq using v2 2x251 paired-end kits, which typically yielded roughly 0.95-2 million reads per sample. Each sample library was pooled at 4 nM, and roughly 4.5-7% PhiX was included to improve cluster recognition. In the authors' own workflow: Using tag matching that tolerated one base-pair mismatch, Decombinator assigned V and J genes to FASTQ reads that had been processed by Demultiplexor. Collapsinator used UMIs to correct both sequencing errors and frequency errors arising from PCR heterogeneity. CDR3Translator translated TCRs and extracted CDR3s from the conserved cysteine to the FGXG phenylalanine, flagging non-productive sequences. Gini, Shannon entropy and inverse Simpson indices were calculated on repertoires that had been subsampled to equal numbers of UMI-defined TCRs. Within the linear range, a power law was fitted by maximum likelihood to the distributions of clonotype abundance. Similar UMI counts, unique TCR numbers and clonal distributions were obtained with the pipeline and with MIGEC on one naive CD8 sample. Repertoires were searched for some 7,000 CMV-associated CDR3 sequences compiled from VDJdb and a published dataset. Using fastp at Q25 and MiXCR, TCRdb reprocessed the public reads and kept productive beta chains. Rows are unified per CDR3 protein, each entry keeping the most common DNA and genes. Here the V and J calls rest on TCRdb's processing, not on the authors' analysis. The sample table holds 130,000 or so distinct CDR3 sequences, of which over 30% were seen once. In total, the top ten clones hold roughly 0.86% of the sample.

These data come from a study of naive and memory T cell subsets (dated by TCRdb to about 2017). Notes on the research overall: Sorted naive and memory T cell subsets from peripheral blood were analyzed in the study using a UMI-based, open-source pipeline for TCR alpha and beta sequencing. RNA was DNase-treated and reverse transcribed with TCR constant-region primers, mostly using SuperScript III. The results of the functional CMV T cell responses matched the IgG serology results in every case. Study-level results and caveats: Gini index rose and Shannon and inverse Simpson diversity fell from naive through CM, EM and EMRA in both CD4 and CD8 cells. TCR abundance followed a power law whose exponent differed between naive and memory subsets but was consistent across the three individuals. Single alpha or beta chain sequences, rather than paired alpha/beta receptors, were used to define clonotypes. The repertoire findings for the naive and memory subsets could not be validated against a ground truth because none was available. After error correction, only a single occurrence was seen for over 95% of naive TCR sequences, so much steeper abundance distributions were produced than in memory subsets. RNA-based TCR counts may be affected by expression changes linked to T cell activation and differentiation.

From the cysteine through the phenylalanine, the CDR3 covers 18 amino acids. Just the 54-base CDR3 DNA is kept, in frame starting at base 1. The junction shows trimming of 0 bases on V and 4 bases on J, and the gene matches do not reach 14 bases of it. CDR1 and CDR2, per the germline V gene (reference sequence), are DFQATT and SNEGSKA. From the second PCR step onward, the TCR alpha chain libraries and the TCR beta chain libraries were amplified separately. Donor CMV status was determined by IFNgamma production from CD4+ T cells after overnight stimulation of fresh PBMCs with CMV viral lysate. Using Miltenyi beads, CD4 T cells were first positively selected, and CD8 T cells were then positively selected from the CD4-negative fraction. After staining for CD3, CD4, CD8, CD45RA, CD27 and a live/dead dye, cells were sorted on a BD Aria II into four subsets based on CD45RA and CD27. A few healthy volunteers provided blood, and the blood of each volunteer was split into CD4 and CD8 T cells and then into four differentiation subsets. About 110 ml of peripheral blood was taken from each donor, and PBMC were separated by density-gradient centrifugation on Ficoll-Paque PLUS. Sorted cells were lysed in RLT buffer, and RNA was extracted with a Qiagen RNeasy kit and stored at -80°C.

The receptor was isolated from a human donor in good health. Source material: central memory CD4+ T cells from blood. The intended sense of this specimen's cell subset or site label: central memory, CD45RA- CD27+. The receptor chain draws on TRBV20-1 and TRBJ2-1; 8 middle bases align to TRBD2. The sequenced DNA is TGCAGTGCTAGAGATTGGGCGTGGGGTAGCGGGGATTACAATGAGCAGTTCTTC. Its protein is CSARDWAWGSGDYNEQFF.